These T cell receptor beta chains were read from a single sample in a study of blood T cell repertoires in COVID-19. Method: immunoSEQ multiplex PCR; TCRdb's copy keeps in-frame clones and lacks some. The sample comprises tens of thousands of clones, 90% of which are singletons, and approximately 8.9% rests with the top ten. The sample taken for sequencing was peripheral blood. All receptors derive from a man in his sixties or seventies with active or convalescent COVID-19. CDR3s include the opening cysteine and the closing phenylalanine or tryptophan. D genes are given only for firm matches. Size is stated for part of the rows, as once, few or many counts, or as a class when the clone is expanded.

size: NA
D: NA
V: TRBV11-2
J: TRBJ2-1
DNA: TGTGCCAGCAGCTTAGCAGTACACAATGAGCAGTTCTTC
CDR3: CASSLAVHNEQFF

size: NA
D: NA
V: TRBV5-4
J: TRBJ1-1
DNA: TGTGCCAGCAGCTTGGATCCCGGCAGGGAAGCTTTCTTT
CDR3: CASSLDPGREAFF

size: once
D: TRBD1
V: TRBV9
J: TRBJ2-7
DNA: TGTGCCAGCAGCACGACAGGGCTCAGCTCCTACGAGCAGTACTTC
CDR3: CASSTTGLSSYEQYF

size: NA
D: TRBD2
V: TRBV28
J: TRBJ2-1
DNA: TGTGCCAGTCGGACTAGCGGGAGCTATGAGCAGTTCTTC
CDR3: CASRTSGSYEQFF

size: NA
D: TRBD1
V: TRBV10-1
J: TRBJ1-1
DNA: TGCGCCAGCAGTGAGTCCTCGGGGGACAGGCAAGCTTTCTTT
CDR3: CASSESSGDRQAFF

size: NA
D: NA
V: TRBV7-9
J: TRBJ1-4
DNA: TGTGCCAGCAGCGGTTCGGGGGATGAAAAACTGTTTTTT
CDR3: CASSGSGDEKLFF

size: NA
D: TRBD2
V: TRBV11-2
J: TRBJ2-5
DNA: TGTGCCAGCAGCTTAGGCGCAAGACCGGGAGGCCGGCAAGAGACCCAGTACTTC
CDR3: CASSLGARPGGRQETQYF

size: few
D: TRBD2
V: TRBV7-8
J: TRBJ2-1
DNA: TGTGCCAGCAGTTCGCGGGGGGGCTCCTACAATGAGCAGTTCTTC
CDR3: CASSSRGGSYNEQFF

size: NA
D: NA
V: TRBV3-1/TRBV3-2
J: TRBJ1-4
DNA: TGTGCCAGCAGCCAAGATGAGGGCAGACAAAATGAAAAACTGTTTTTT
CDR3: CASSQDEGRQNEKLFF

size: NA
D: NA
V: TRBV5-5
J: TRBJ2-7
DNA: TGTGCCAGCACCTCAGCGGCCTACGAGCAGTACTTC
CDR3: CASTSAAYEQYF

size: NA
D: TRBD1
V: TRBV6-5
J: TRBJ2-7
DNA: TGTGCCAGCAGTTACTCGAACAGGGGGCCCTACGAGCAGTACTTC
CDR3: CASSYSNRGPYEQYF

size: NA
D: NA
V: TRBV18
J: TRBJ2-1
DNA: TGTGCCAGCTCGCAAACCGCTACAGGCAATGAGCAGTTCTTC
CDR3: CASSQTATGNEQFF

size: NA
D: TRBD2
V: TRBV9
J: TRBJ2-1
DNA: TGTGCCAGCAGCGCGTCTAGCGGGAGTGGTGAGCAGTTCTTC
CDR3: CASSASSGSGEQFF

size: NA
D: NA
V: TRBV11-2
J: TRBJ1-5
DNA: TGTGCCAGCAGCCTACAGGGAGATCAGCCCCAGCATTTT
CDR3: CASSLQGDQPQHF

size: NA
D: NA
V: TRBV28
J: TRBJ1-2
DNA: TGTGCCAGCAGTTTAGGGGCACAGGGTGGCGGCTACACCTTC
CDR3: CASSLGAQGGGYTF

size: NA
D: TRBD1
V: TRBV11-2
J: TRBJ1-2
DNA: TGTGCCAGCAGCGCGACAGGGGATGGCTACACCTTC
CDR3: CASSATGDGYTF

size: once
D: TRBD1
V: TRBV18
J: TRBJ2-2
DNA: TGTGCCAGCTCTTCCGGGACAGCGAACACCGGGGAGCTGTTTTTT
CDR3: CASSSGTANTGELFF

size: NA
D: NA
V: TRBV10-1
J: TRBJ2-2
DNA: TGCGCCAGCTCCCCCGGGACAACCACCGGGGAGCTGTTTTTT
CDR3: CASSPGTTTGELFF

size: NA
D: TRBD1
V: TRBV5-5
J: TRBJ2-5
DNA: TGTGCCAGCAGCCCTGGGACAGTCCAAGAGACCCAGTACTTC
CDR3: CASSPGTVQETQYF

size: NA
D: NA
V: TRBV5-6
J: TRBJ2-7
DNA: TGTGCCAGCAGCTTGTTGGGGGGTTCACCCTACGAGCAGTACTTC
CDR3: CASSLLGGSPYEQYF

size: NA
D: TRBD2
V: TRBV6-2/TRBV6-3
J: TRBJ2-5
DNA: TGTGCCAGCAGTTATGGTCGGGGACTAATGTACCAAGAGACCCAGTACTTC
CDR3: CASSYGRGLMYQETQYF

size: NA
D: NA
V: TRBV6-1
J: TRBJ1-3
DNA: TGTGCCAGCAGTGAAGACCAGGGAAACACCATATATTTT
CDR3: CASSEDQGNTIYF

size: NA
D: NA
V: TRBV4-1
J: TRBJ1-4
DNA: TGCGCCAGCAGCCGAATAGGGGAAGGGGAAAAACTGTTTTTT
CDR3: CASSRIGEGEKLFF

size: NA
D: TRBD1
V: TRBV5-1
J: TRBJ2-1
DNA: TGCGCCAGCAGCCGGGACAGGGATGAGCAGTTCTTC
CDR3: CASSRDRDEQFF

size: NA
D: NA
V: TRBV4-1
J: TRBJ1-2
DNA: TGCGCCAGCAGCCAAGATCCGAGTGCAGGGTTGTATGGCTACACCTTC
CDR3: CASSQDPSAGLYGYTF

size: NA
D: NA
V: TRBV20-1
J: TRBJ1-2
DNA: TGCAGTGCTCCTGACAGCTATGGCTACACCTTC
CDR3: CSAPDSYGYTF

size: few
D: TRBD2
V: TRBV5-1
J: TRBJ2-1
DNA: TGCGCCAGCAGCAACCGACGGGGTGGACTAGCCGGTGAGCAGTTCTTC
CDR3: CASSNRRGGLAGEQFF

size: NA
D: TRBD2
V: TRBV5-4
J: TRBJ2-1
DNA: TGTGCCAGCAGCCGCGGGAAGGGACTAGCGGGAGGGTTTTTTGACAATGAGCAGTTCTTC
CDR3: CASSRGKGLAGGFFDNEQFF

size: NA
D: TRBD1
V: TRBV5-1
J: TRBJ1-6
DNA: TGCGCCAGCAGCCCGGGGGACAGGGGTTGGTCACCCCTCCACTTT
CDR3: CASSPGDRGWSPLHF

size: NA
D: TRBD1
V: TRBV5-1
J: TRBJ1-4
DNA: TGCGCCAGCAGCCCGGGACAGGGTAATGAAAAACTGTTTTTT
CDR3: CASSPGQGNEKLFF

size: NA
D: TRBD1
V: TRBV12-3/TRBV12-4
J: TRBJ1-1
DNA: TGTGCCAGCAGCCTGACAGGGACTGAAGCTTTCTTT
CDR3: CASSLTGTEAFF

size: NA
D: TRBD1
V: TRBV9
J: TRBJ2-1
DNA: TGTGCCAGCAGCGTAGTTCAGGGGGCCGGTGAGCAGTTCTTC
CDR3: CASSVVQGAGEQFF

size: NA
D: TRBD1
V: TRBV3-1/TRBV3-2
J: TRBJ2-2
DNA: TGTGCCAGCAGCGACCGGGACAGGCTTACCGGGGAGCTGTTTTTT
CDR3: CASSDRDRLTGELFF

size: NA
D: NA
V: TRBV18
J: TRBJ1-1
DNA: TGTGCCAGCTCACCATCGAGGGTGGGGGCGCCCACTGAAGCTTTCTTT
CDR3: CASSPSRVGAPTEAFF

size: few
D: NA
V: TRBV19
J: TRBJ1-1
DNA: TGTGCCAGTAGTATAGATCAGGGGAGAACTTTCTTT
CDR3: CASSIDQGRTFF

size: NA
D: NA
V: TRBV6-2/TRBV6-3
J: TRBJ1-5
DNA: TGTGCCAGCAGTTATACCACCCTCTCCAGGCCCCGGCAGCCCCAGCATTTT
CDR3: CASSYTTLSRPRQPQHF

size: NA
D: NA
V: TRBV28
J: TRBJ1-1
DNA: TGTGCCAGCAGTTTGGGGCCTGAAGCTTTCTTT
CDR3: CASSLGPEAFF

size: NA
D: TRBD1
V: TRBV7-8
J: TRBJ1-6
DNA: TGTGCCAGCAGCGTTACCGGGACAGCCTATAATTCACCCCTCCACTTT
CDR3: CASSVTGTAYNSPLHF

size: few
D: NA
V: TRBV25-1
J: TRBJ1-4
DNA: TGTGCCAGCAGTGAATGGGACACAACTAATGAAAAACTGTTTTTT
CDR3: CASSEWDTTNEKLFF

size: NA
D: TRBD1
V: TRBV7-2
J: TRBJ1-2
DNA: TGTGCCAGCAGCTTAGGAGGACAGGGGACCCGTGGCTACACCTTC
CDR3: CASSLGGQGTRGYTF

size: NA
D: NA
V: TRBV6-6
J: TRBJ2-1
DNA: TGTGCCAGCAGTCCCAGGGGAGGGGAGCAGTTCTTC
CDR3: CASSPRGGEQFF

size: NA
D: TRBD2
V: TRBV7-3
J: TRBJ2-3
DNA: TGTGCCAGCAGAGTAGCGGGAGGGAGCACAGATACGCAGTATTTT
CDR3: CASRVAGGSTDTQYF

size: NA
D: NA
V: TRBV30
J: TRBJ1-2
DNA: TGTGCCTGGAGTCCCTCCGGCTATGGCTACACCTTC
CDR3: CAWSPSGYGYTF

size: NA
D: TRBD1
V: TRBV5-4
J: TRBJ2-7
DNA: TGTGCCAGCAGCTTCGACAGGGACGAGCAGTACTTC
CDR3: CASSFDRDEQYF

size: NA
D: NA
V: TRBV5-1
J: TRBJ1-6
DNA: TGCGCCAGCAGCTTGGGGAGGAACTCCTATAATTCACCCCTCCACTTT
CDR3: CASSLGRNSYNSPLHF